This T cell receptor (beta chain) was documented in a study of shared clonotypes between healthy human individuals (dated by TCRdb to 2019 to 2021). Some background on the complete study: A couple of women and a few men aged 18 to 49 years were included in the cohort. To increase sequencing depth and limit assay-specific biases, different laboratories used diverse techniques to prepare libraries and sequence TCR repertoires. Blood TCR repertoires of roughly five healthy adults were deeply sequenced to estimate repertoire size and the extent of clonotype sharing between individuals. For each donor, three plates each were used for CD4 naive and CD4 memory, two plates were used for CD8 naive, and one plate was used for CD8 memory. Each donor's leukapheresis produced roughly between roughly 0.9 and 8.9 billion PBMCs.

Using the deep immunoSEQ assay, TCR CDR3 regions were amplified from genomic DNA by multiplex PCR. For each cell subset, the extracted genomic DNA was distributed evenly across all wells of several immunoSEQ 96-well plates, and each plate served as one replicate. For sorted subsets, around 200 ng genomic DNA, equal to about 30,000 T cell genomes, was loaded into each replicate PCR. Purified libraries were measured with a Qubit 3.0 fluorometer, size-checked on a Bioanalyzer 2100, and measured again with the KAPA Library Quantification kit. Each immunoSEQ 96-well plate was sequenced on its own single-read 150-cycle Illumina NextSeq 550 flow cell. The authors' pipeline ran thus. Because only junctional sequences without quality scores were contained in the immunoSEQ output, filtering matching that applied to full-length reads could not be performed. To assign V/J genes and CDR3, sequences were annotated using PyIR, a Python wrapper for IgBLAST v1.9, with IMGT germline references. Reads with weak V/J assignments (E-value above 1e-6), missing CDR3, stop codons, out-of-frame junctions, or ambiguous translated residues were removed. V3J clonotypes were defined as sequences sharing the same inferred V gene, J gene, and CDR3 amino acid sequence. The percentage overlap between two repertoires was calculated by dividing the number of shared unique clonotypes by the size of the smaller repertoire. Three approaches were used to assess repertoire richness: RTK rarefaction, the Chao1 estimator, and Recon v2.1 estimates of unobserved clonotypes. Generation probabilities for all TCRbeta clonotypes obtained by the gDNA method from a handful of donors were computed using OLGA. As stored in TCRdb, this immuneACCESS dataset retains in-frame rearrangements with V and J assigned. A fraction of the clones does not appear; measured against another copy, unresolved V genes explain less than half of the discrepancy, and the remainder lacks a known reason. The V and J calls and clone size come from that table; D and trimming were worked out from the DNA. The table for this sample lists over a million clones; around 82% of them were counted only once. Of the sample, 0.52% is held by the ten largest clones.

The paper as a whole reports these results and caveats: Sharing across several donors was observed for 5% to 6.5% of naive CD4, 3.5% of naive CD8, 2% to 2.5% of memory CD4, and less than 0.45% of memory CD8 clonotypes. Estimated clonotype richness was generally larger for naive than for memory subsets. Compared with non-shared clonotypes, the clonotypes found in all four sorted-subset donors had higher generation probabilities. Only blood was sampled, and tissue TCR repertoires likely differ from those in blood. Because the study included a small number of donors, the genetic and exposure-history diversity represented was limited. Pairwise subsampling indicated that sequencing depth was expected to affect the degree of clonotype sharing among donors. Incomplete sequencing was indicated by rarefaction of sorted-subset datasets, despite the large sequencing depth.

The donors were healthy, HIV-negative adults with no recently reported acute infections or vaccinations. Only Caucasian adults living in Nashville, Tennessee, USA were represented among the donors. CD4+ T cells were enriched through magnetic negative selection, after which naive cells were positively selected on CD45RA and the remaining negative fraction served as the memory subset. Blood was collected by leukapheresis, and PBMCs were isolated by Ficoll-Histopaque density gradient centrifugation and then cryopreserved in liquid nitrogen vapor phase. Analytical flow cytometry was used to check the purity and quantity of every magnetically sorted T cell population. Each sorted fraction had its genomic DNA isolated and then quantified by UV absorbance on a Nanodrop 2000c. CDR1 and CDR2 (SNHLY, FYNNEI) derive from the germline V gene. Cut back by 5 bases and 1 base, the V and J ends lie 11 bases apart. Taken from cysteine to phenylalanine, the CDR3 has 14 residues. The read is trimmed to its CDR3 DNA, 42 bases read in frame from base 1.

To note about this clone: No cognate antigen has been identified for it. Within one base of it there is no much larger clone, and no base qualities were kept.

Sequenced sample: memory CD4+ T cells from PBMCs. What the cell subset or site label conveys for this sample: CD45RA-negative fraction. This sequence originates from a man younger than 35 in good health. Some clones in this sample may be carry-over from other donors' samples. Here the chain combines TRBV2 and TRBJ2-5, with an unclear D gene assignment. The encoded CDR3 is CASSTLTVQETQYF. The DNA is as follows: TGTGCCAGCAGTACTTTGACTGTCCAAGAGACCCAGTACTTC. The full variable domain, with segments outside the CDR3 supplied by the reference TRBV2 and TRBJ2-5 proteins, appears as EPEVTQTPSHQVTQMGQEVILRCVPISNHLYFYWYRQILGQKVEFLVSFYNNEISEKSEIFDDQFSVERPDGSNFTLKIRSTKLEDSAMYFCASSTLTVQETQYFGPGTRLLVL.